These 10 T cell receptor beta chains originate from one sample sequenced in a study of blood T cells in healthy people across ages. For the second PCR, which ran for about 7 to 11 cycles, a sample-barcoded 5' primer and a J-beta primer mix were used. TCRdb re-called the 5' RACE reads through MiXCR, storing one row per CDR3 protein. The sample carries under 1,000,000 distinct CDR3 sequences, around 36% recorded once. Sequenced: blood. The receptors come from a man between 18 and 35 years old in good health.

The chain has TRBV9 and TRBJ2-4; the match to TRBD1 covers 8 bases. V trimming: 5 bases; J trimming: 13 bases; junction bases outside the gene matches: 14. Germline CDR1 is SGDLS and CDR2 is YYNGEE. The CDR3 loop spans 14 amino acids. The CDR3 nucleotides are TGTGCCAGCAGTGAGGGGACAGGCTGGGAAAAGCAGTACTTC. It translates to CASSEGTGWEKQYF.

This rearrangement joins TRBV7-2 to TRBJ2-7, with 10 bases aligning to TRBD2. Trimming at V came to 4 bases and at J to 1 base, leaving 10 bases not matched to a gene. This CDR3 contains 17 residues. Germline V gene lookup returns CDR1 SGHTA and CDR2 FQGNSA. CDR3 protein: CASSSSSGSIWSYEQYF. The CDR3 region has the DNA TGTGCCAGCAGCTCCTCTAGCGGGAGTATTTGGTCCTACGAGCAGTACTTC.

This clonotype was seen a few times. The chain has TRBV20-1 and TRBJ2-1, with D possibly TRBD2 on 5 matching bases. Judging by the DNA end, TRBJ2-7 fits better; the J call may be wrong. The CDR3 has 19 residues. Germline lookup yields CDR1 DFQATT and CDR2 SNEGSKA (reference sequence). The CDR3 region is CSARAPWASSASTYNEQYF. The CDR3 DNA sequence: TGCAGTGCTAGAGCCCCGTGGGCTAGCTCCGCTTCGACTTACAATGAGCAGTACTTC.

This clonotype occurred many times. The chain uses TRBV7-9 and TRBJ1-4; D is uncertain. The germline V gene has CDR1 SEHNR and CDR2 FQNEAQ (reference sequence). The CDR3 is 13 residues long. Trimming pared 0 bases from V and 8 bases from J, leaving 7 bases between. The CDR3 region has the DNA TGTGCCAGCAGCTTAGCGGGAGGGGAAAAACTGTTTTTT. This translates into CASSLAGGEKLFF.

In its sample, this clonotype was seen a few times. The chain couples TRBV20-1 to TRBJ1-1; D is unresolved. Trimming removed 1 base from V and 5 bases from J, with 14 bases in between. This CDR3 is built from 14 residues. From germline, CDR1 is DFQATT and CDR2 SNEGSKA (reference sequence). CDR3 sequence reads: CSARVQAGGTEAFF. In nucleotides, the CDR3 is TGCAGTGCTAGAGTTCAAGCAGGAGGGACTGAAGCTTTCTTT.

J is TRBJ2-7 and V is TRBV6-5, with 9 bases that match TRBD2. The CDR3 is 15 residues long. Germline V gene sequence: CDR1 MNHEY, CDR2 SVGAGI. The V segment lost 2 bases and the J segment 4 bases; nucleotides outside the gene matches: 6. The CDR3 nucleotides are TGTGCCAGCAGTTACCCACCGCGGGAGGGTTACGAGCAGTACTTC. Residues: CASSYPPREGYEQYF.

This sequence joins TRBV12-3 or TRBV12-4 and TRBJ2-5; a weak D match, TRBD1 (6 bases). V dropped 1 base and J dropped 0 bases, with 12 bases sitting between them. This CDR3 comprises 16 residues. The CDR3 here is CASSLGWGQDQETQYF. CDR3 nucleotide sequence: TGTGCCAGCAGTTTAGGTTGGGGGCAGGACCAAGAGACCCAGTACTTC.

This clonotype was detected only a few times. The CDR3 nucleotides are TGTGCCAGCAGTTACAGTGACAACAATGAAAAACTGTTTTTT. Protein: CASSYSDNNEKLFF. The gene calls are TRBV6-2 or TRBV6-3 and TRBJ1-4; the D is unclear. V gave up 2 bases and J gave up 5 bases, with 9 bases separating them. This CDR3 comprises 14 residues. The germline V gene has CDR1 MNHEY and CDR2 SVGEGT.

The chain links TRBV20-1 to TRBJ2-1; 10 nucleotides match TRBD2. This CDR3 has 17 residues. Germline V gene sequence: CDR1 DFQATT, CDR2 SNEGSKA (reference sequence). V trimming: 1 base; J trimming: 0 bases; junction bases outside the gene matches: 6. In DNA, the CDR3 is TGCAGTGCTAGAGCTAGCGGGGGCCCCAGCTCCTACAATGAGCAGTTCTTC. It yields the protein CSARASGGPSSYNEQFF.

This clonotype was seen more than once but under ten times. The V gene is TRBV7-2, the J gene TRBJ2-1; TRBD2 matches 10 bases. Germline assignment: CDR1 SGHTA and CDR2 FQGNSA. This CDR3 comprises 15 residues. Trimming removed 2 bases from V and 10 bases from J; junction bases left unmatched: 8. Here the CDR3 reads CASSLSGGASVEQFF. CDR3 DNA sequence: TGTGCCAGCAGCTTAAGCGGGGGGGCCTCGGTGGAGCAGTTCTTC. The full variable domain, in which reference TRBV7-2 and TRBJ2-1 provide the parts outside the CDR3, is GAGVSQSPSNKVTEKGKDVELRCDPISGHTALYWYRQSLGQGLEFLIYFQGNSAPDKSGLPSDRFSAERTGGSVSTLTIQRTQQEDSAVYLCASSLSGGASVEQFFGPGTRLTVL.